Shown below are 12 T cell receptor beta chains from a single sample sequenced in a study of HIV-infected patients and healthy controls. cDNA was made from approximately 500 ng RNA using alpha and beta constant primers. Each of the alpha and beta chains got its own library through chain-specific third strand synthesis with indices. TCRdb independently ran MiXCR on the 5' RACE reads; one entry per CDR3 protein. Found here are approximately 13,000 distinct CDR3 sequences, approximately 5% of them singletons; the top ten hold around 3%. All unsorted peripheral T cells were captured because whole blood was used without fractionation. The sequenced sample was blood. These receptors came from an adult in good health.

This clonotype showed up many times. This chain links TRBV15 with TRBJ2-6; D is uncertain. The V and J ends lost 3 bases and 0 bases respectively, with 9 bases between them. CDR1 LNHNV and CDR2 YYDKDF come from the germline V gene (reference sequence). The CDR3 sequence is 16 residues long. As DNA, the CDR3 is TGTGCCACCAGCAGGGACGCCCGCTCTGGGGCCAACGTCCTGACTTTC. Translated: CATSRDARSGANVLTF.

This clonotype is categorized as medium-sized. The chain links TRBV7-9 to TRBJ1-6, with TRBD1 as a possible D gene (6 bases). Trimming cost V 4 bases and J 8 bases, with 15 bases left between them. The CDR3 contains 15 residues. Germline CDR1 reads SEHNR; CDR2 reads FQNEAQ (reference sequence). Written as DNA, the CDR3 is TGTGCCAGCAGCTCCCGACAGGCCTGGGATTCACCCCTCCACTTT. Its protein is CASSSRQAWDSPLHF. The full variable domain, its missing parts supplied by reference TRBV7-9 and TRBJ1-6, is DTGVSQNPRHKITKRGQNVTFRCDPISEHNRLYWYRQTLGQGPEFLTYFQNEAQLEKSRLLSDRFSAERPKGSFSTLEIQRTEQGDSAMYLCASSSRQAWDSPLHFGNGTRLTVT.

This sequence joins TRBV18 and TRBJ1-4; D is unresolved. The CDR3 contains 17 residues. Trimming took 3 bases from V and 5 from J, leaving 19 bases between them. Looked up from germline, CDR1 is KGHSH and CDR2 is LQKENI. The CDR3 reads CASSPRAVQQVNEKLFF. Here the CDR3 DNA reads TGTGCCAGCTCACCGAGGGCAGTTCAGCAAGTGAATGAAAAACTGTTTTTT. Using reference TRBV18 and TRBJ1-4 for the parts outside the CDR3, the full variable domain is NAGVMQNPRHLVRRRGQEARLRCSPMKGHSHVYWYRQLPEEGLKFMVYLQKENIIDESGMPKERFSAEFPKEGPSILRIQQVVRGDSAAYFCASSPRAVQQVNEKLFFGSGTQLSVL.

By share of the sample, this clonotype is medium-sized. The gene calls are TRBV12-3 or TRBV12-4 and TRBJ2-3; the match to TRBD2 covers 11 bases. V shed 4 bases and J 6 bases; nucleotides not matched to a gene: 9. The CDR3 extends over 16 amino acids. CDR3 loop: CASSSPTSGARDTQYF. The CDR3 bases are TGTGCCAGCAGTTCGCCGACTAGCGGGGCGAGGGATACGCAGTATTTT.

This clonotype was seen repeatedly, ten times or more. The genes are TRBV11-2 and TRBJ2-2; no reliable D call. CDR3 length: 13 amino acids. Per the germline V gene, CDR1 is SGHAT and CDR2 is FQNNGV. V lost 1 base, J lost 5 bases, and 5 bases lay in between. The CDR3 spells CASSLAFTGELFF. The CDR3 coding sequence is TGTGCCAGCAGCTTAGCGTTTACCGGGGAGCTGTTTTTT.

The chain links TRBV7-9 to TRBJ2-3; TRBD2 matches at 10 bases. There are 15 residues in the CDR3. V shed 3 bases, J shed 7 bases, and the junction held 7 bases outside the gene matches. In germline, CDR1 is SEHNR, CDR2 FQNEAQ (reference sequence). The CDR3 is CASSLSGGALHTQYF. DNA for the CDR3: TGTGCCAGCAGCTTGAGCGGGGGGGCCCTCCATACGCAGTATTTT.

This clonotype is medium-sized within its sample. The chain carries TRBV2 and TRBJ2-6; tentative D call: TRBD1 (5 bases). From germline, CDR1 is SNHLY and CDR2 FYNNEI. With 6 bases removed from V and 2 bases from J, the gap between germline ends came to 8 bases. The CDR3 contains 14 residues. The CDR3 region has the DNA TGTGCCAGCAGGGAGACAGCTGGGGCCAACGTCCTGACTTTC. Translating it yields CASRETAGANVLTF.

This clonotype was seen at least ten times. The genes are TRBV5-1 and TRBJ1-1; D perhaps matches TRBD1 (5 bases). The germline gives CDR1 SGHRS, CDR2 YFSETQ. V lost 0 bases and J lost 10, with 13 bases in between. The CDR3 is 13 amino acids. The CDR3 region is CASSLAGGDVAFF. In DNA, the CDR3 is TGCGCCAGCAGCTTGGCCGGAGGGGATGTAGCTTTCTTT.

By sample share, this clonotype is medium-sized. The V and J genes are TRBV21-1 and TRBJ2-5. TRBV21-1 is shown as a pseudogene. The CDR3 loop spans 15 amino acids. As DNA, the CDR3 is TGTGCCAGCAGCAAACGGTCGGGTGACCAAGAGACCCAGTACTTC. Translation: CASSKRSGDQETQYF.

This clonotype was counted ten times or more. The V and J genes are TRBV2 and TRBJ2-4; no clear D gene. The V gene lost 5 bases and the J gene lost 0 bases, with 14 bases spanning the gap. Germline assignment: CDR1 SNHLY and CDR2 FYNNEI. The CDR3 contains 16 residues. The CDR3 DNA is TGTGCCAGCAGTCTAGAGAGGAGTCTAGCCAAAAACATTCAGTACTTC. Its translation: CASSLERSLAKNIQYF.

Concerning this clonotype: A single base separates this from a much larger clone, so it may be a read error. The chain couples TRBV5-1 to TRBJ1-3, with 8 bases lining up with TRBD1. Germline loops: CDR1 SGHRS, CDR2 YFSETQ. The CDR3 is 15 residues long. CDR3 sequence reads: CASSPTGEPGNTICF. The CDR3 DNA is TGCGCCAGCAGCCCGACAGGGGAGCCTGGAAACACCATATGTTTT.

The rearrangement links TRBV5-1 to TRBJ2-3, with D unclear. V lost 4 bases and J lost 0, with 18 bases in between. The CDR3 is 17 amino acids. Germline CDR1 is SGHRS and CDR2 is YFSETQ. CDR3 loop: CASSVRPERFSTDTQYF. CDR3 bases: TGCGCCAGCAGCGTTAGGCCAGAGAGATTTAGCACAGATACGCAGTATTTT. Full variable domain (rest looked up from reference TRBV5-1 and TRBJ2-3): KAGVTQTPRYLIKTRGQQVTLSCSPISGHRSVSWYQQTPGQGLQFLFEYFSETQRNKGNFPGRFSGRQFSNSRSEMNVSTLELGDSALYLCASSVRPERFSTDTQYFGPGTRLTVL.